The sequence of this T cell receptor beta chain was determined in a study of T cells in Graves' hyperthyroidism and ophthalmopathy. Background on the study: Staff took peripheral blood when the initial diagnosis was made, before any treatment began.

It was RNA transcripts that yielded the amplified TCR beta CDR3 regions. TCR CDR3 underwent first-round RT-PCR with the HTBI primer set. MiXCR, applied by TCRdb to the multiplex PCR reads, yields one record per CDR3 protein. This sample has some 510,000 distinct CDR3 sequences, with less than 25% found just once. The sample holds many counts of this clonotype. Its cognate antigen is unknown. The V gene end was trimmed by 11 bases and the J gene end by 4 bases; junction bases not matched to a gene: 4. CDR1 is SNHLY and CDR2 is FYNNEI in the germline V gene. The CDR3 spans 11 residues. Study-level results: The model predicted ophthalmopathy a median approximately 6.3 months before onset. Blood samples included most of the expanded thyroid clonotypes exceeding 0.001.

The source of this sequence is a man aged 18 to 29 with Graves' hyperthyroidism. The chain joins TRBV2 to TRBJ1-2; 7 bases align to TRBD1. Source material: blood. CDR3 nucleotides: TGTGCCGCAGGGGGAAGCTATGGCTACACCTTC. It encodes CAAGGSYGYTF.